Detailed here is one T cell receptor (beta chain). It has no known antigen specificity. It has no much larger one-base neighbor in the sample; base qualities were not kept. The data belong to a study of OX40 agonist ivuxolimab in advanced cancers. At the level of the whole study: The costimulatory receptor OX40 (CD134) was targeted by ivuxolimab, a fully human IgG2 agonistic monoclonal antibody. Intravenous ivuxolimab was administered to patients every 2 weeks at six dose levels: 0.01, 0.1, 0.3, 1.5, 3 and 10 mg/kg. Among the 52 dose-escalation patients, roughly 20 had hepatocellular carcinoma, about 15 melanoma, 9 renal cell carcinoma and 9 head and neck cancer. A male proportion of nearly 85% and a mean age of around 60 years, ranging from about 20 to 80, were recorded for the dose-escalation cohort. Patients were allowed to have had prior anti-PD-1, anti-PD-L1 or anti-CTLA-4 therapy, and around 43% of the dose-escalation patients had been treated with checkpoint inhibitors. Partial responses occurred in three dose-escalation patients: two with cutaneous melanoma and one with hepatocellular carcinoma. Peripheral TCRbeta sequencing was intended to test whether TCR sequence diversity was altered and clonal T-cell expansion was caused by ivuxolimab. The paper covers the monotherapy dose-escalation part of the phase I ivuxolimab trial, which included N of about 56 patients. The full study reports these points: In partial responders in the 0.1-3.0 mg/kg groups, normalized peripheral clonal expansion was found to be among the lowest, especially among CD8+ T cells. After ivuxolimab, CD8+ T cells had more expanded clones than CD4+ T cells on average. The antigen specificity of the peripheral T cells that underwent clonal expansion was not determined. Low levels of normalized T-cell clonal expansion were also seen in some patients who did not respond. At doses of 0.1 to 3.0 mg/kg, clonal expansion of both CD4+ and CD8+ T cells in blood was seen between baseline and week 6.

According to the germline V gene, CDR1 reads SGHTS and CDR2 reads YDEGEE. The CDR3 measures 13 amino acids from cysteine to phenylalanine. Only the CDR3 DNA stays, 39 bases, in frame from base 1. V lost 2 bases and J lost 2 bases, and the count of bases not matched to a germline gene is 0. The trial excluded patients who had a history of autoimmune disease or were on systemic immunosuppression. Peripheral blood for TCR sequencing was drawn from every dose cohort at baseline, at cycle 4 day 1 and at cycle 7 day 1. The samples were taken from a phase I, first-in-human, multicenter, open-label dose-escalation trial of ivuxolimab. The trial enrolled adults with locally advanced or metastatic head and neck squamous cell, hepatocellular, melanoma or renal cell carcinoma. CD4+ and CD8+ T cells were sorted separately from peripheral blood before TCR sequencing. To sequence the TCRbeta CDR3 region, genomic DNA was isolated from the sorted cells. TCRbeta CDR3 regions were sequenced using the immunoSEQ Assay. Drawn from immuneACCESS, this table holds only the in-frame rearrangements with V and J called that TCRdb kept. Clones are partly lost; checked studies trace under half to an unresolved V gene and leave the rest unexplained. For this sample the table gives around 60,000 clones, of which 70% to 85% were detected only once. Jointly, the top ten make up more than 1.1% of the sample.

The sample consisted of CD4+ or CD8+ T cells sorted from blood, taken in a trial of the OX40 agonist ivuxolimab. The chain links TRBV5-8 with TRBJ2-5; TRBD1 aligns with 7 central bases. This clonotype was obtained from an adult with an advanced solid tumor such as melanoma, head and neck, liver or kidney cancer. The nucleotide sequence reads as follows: TGTGCCAGCAGCTTCAGGGGGCAAGAGACCCAGTACTTC. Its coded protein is CASSFRGQETQYF.